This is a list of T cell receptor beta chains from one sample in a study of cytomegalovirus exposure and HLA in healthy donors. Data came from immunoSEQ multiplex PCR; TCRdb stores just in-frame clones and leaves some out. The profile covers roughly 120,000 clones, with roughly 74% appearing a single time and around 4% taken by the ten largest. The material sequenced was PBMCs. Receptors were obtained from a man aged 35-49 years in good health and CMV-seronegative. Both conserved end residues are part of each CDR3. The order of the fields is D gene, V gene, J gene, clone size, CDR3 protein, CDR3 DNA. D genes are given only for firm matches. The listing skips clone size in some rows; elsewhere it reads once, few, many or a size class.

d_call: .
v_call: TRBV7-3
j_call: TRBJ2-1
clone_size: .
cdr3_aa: CASSLRASNEQFF
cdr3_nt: TGTGCCAGCAGCTTAAGGGCATCCAATGAGCAGTTCTTC

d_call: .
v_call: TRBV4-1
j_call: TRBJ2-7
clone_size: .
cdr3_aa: CASSQGGGYYEQYF
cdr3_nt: TGCGCCAGCAGCCAAGGAGGAGGGTATTACGAGCAGTACTTC

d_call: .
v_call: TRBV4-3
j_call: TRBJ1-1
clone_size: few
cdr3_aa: CASSQVAENTEAFF
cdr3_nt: TGCGCCAGCAGCCAAGTCGCGGAGAACACTGAAGCTTTCTTT

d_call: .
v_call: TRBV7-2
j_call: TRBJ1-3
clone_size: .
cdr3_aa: CASSRDGPDRSNTIYF
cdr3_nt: TGTGCCAGCAGCCGCGATGGGCCCGACCGCAGTAACACCATATATTTT

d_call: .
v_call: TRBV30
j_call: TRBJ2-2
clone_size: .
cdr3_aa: CAWSFEGELFF
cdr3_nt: TGTGCCTGGAGCTTTGAGGGGGAGCTGTTTTTT

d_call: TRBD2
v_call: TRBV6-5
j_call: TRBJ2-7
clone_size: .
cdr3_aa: CASSLRGVGEQYF
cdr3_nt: TGTGCCAGCAGTCTTCGGGGGGTGGGCGAGCAGTACTTC

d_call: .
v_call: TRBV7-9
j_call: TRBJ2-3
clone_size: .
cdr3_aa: CASSPGHSDTQYF
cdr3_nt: TGTGCCAGCAGCCCGGGACACTCGGATACGCAGTATTTT

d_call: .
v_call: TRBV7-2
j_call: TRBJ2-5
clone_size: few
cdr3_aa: CASVLARGPQETQYF
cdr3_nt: TGTGCCAGCGTCCTGGCGCGGGGCCCCCAAGAGACCCAGTACTTC

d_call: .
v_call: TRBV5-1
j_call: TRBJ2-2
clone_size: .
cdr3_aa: CASSRVSGVSNTGELFF
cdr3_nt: TGCGCCAGCAGCCGGGTATCAGGGGTCTCGAACACCGGGGAGCTGTTTTTT

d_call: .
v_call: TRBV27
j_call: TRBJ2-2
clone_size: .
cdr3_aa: CASSRGGAMAGELFF
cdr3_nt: TGTGCCAGCAGTCGAGGCGGGGCGATGGCCGGGGAGCTGTTTTTT

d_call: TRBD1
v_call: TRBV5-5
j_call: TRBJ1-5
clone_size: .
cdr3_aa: CASNPGQGGQPQHF
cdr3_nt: TGTGCCAGCAACCCCGGACAGGGAGGTCAGCCCCAGCATTTT

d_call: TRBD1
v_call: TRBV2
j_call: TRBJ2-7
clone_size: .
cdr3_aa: CASSWTGSSYEQYF
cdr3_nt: TGTGCCAGCAGTTGGACAGGGAGCTCCTACGAGCAGTACTTC

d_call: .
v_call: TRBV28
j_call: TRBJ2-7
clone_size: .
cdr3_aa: CASSLGGGAGEQYF
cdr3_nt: TGTGCCAGCAGTTTGGGGGGGGGCGCAGGGGAGCAGTACTTC

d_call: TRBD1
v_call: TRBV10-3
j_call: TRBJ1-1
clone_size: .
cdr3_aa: CAISAGQGNTEAFF
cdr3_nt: TGTGCCATCAGTGCCGGACAGGGGAACACTGAAGCTTTCTTT

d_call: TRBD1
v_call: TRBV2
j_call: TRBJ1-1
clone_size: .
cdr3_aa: CASRPGQGAPLAFF
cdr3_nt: TGTGCCAGCAGACCGGGACAGGGCGCCCCTTTGGCTTTCTTT

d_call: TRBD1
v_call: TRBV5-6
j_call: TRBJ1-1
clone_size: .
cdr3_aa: CASSFRSGGLYTEAFF
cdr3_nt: TGTGCCAGCAGCTTTAGGTCAGGGGGCTTGTACACTGAAGCTTTCTTT

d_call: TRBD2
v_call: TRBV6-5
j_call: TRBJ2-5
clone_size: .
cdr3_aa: CASGASGGPETQYF
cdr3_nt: TGTGCCAGCGGGGCTAGCGGGGGTCCAGAGACCCAGTACTTC

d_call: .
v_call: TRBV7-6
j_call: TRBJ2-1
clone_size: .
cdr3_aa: CASSLARESNEQFF
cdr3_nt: TGTGCCAGCAGCTTAGCGCGAGAGTCTAATGAGCAGTTCTTC

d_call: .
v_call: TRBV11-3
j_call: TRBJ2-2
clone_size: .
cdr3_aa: CASSRSSTAGTGELFF
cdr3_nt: TGTGCCAGCAGCCGAAGCTCCACTGCGGGGACCGGGGAGCTGTTTTTT

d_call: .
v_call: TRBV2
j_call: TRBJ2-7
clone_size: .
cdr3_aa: CASRDWAPSYEQYF
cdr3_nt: TGTGCCAGCAGGGATTGGGCGCCATCCTACGAGCAGTACTTC

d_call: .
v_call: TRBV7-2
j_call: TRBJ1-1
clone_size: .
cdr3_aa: CASSLLTEAFF
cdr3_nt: TGTGCCAGCAGCCTCCTGACTGAAGCTTTCTTT

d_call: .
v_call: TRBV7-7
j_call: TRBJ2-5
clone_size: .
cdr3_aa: CASSRLPQETQYF
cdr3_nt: TGTGCTAGCAGCCGACTACCCCAAGAGACCCAGTACTTC

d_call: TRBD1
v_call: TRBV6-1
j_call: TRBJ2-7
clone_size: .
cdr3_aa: CASSSYGGQSYEQYF
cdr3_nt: TGTGCCAGCAGTTCTTATGGGGGACAGTCCTACGAGCAGTACTTC

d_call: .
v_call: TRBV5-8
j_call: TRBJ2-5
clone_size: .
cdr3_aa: CASSLGGRVQETQYF
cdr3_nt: TGTGCCAGCAGCTTGGGTGGCAGGGTACAAGAGACCCAGTACTTC

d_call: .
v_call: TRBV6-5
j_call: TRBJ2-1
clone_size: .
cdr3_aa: CASSRSGRTFF
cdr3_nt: TGTGCCAGCAGCCGCAGCGGAAGGACGTTCTTC

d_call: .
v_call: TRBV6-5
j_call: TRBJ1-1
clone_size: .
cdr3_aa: CASQDYFNMNTEAFF
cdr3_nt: TGTGCCAGTCAGGATTATTTTAACATGAACACTGAAGCTTTCTTT

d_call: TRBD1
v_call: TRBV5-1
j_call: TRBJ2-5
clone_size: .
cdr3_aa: CASSSLQGAETQYF
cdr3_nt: TGCGCCAGCAGCTCCTTACAGGGGGCGGAGACCCAGTACTTC

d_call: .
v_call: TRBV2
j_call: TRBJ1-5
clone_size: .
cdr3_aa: CASNMGRSNQPQHF
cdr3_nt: TGTGCCAGCAATATGGGCCGTAGCAATCAGCCCCAGCATTTT

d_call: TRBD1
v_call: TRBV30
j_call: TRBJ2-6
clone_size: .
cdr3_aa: CAWNKHGPRTGVYSGANVLTF
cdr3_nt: TGTGCCTGGAATAAACATGGGCCCAGGACAGGGGTTTATTCTGGGGCCAACGTCCTGACTTTC

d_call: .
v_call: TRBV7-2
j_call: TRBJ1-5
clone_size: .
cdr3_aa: CASRPTSGRNQPQHF
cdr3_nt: TGTGCCAGCAGACCTACCTCAGGGCGAAATCAGCCCCAGCATTTT

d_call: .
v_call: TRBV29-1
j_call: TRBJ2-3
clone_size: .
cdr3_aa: CSVGPAGGDTQYF
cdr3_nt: TGCAGCGTTGGACCGGCCGGAGGAGATACGCAGTATTTT

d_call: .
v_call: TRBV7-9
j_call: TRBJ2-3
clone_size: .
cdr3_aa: CASSPTNTDTQYF
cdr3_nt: TGTGCCAGCAGCCCTACTAACACAGATACGCAGTATTTT

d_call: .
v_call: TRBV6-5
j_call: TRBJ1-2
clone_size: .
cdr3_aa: CASSYADLGGGDGYTF
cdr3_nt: TGTGCCAGCAGTTACGCAGACCTTGGAGGAGGCGATGGCTACACCTTC

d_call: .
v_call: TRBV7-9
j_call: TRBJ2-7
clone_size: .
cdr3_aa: CASSSRSGSYEQYF
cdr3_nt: TGTGCCAGCAGCAGTAGGTCAGGGTCCTACGAGCAGTACTTC

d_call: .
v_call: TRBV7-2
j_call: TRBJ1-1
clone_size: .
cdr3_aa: CASSFTTRDTEAFF
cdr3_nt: TGTGCCAGCAGCTTCACGACCCGGGACACTGAAGCTTTCTTT

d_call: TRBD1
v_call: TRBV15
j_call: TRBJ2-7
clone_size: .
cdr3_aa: CATSSGTGISYEQYF
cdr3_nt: TGTGCCACCAGTTCCGGGACAGGCATTTCCTACGAGCAGTACTTC

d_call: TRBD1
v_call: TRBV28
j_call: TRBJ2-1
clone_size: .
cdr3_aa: CASSSQGAAAYNEQFF
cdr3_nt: TGTGCCAGCAGTTCACAGGGGGCCGCCGCCTACAATGAGCAGTTCTTC

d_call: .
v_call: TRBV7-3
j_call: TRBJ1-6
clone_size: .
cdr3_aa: CASSLSRENNSPLHF
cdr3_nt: TGTGCCAGCAGCTTATCCAGGGAAAATAATTCACCCCTCCACTTT